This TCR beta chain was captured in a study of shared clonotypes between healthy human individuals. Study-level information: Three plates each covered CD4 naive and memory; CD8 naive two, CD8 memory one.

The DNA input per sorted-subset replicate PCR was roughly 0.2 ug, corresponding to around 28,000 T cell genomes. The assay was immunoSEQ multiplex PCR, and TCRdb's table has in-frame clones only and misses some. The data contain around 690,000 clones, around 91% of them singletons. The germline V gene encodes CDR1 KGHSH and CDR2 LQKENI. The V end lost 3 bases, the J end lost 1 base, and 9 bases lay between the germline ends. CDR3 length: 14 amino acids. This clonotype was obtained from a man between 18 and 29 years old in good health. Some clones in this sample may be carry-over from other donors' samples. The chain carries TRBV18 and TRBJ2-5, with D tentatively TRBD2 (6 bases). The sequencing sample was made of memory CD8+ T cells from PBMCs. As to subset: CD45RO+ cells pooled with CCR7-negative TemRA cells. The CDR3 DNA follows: TGTGCCAGCTCACCCGGGAGTACCCAAGAGACCCAGTACTTC. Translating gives CASSPGSTQETQYF.